Reported below is one T cell receptor beta chain. Its antigen is not known. This sample was included in a study of OX40 agonist ivuxolimab in advanced cancers. Looking at the study overall: Of mixed ages from about 20 to 80 and averaging about 60 years, the group was approximately 80% male. Study-wide results and caveats: The CD4+ and CD8+ T cells in the blood had expanded clonally by week 6 at 0.1 to 3.0 mg/kg.

The CDR3 consists of 12 residues. The V end was cut by 3 bases, the J end by 3 bases, with 5 bases between. Germline V lookup: CDR1 SGDLS, CDR2 YYNGEE. Libraries were prepared by immunoSEQ multiplex PCR; TCRdb keeps only in-frame clonotypes and omits some of them. In the table there are under 13,000 clones, about 76% of which are singletons. Source: CD4+ or CD8+ T cells sorted from blood, taken in a trial of the OX40 agonist ivuxolimab. This rearrangement joins TRBV9 to TRBJ2-3; no firm D call. This clonotype was sampled from an adult with an advanced solid tumor such as melanoma, head and neck, liver or kidney cancer. In nucleotides, the CDR3 is TGTGCCAGCAGCGAAGCGACAGATACGCAGTATTTT. This encodes CASSEATDTQYF. The variable domain in full, with the rest retrieved from reference TRBV9 and TRBJ2-3, is DSGVTQTPKHLITATGQRVTLRCSPRSGDLSVYWYQQSLDQGLQFLIQYYNGEERAKGNILERFSAQQFPDLHSELNLSSLELGDSALYFCASSEATDTQYFGPGTRLTVL.